Each of the 18 T cell receptor beta chains below was sequenced from the same sample in a study of OX40 agonist ivuxolimab in advanced cancers. Data came from immunoSEQ multiplex PCR; TCRdb stores just in-frame clones and leaves some out. Of approximately 94,000 clones in the sample, about 89% are singletons; the top ten hold around 0.15%. Material: CD4+ or CD8+ T cells sorted from blood, obtained in a trial of the OX40 agonist ivuxolimab. All receptors derive from an adult with an advanced solid tumor such as melanoma, head and neck, liver or kidney cancer.

The chain joins TRBV14 to TRBJ2-1; D is ambiguous. Germline CDR1 SGHDN, CDR2 FVKESK. Trimming took off 1 base at V and 6 bases at J, with 4 bases between the two ends. CDR3 length: 12 amino acids. The CDR3 DNA follows: TGTGCCAGCAGCCAAGTACTCAATGAGCAGTTCTTC. Translating it yields CASSQVLNEQFF.

The chain recombines TRBV6-1 with TRBJ2-1; D gene uncertain. V lost 7 bases and J lost 2, with 0 bases in between. The CDR3 runs to 10 residues. Germline loops: CDR1 MNHNS, CDR2 SASEGT. The CDR3 DNA sequence: TGTGCCAGCACCTACAATGAGCAGTTCTTC. Translated, it gives CASTYNEQFF.

The chain has TRBV19 and TRBJ1-2; D is ambiguous. Trimming took off 8 bases at V and 0 bases at J, with 10 bases between the two ends. Germline lookup yields CDR1 LNHDA and CDR2 SQIVND (reference sequence). CDR3 length: 13 amino acids. DNA for the CDR3: TGTGCCAGTTCCCCGTCCTCTAACTATGGCTACACCTTC. Protein: CASSPSSNYGYTF.

The chain has TRBV7-2 and TRBJ2-1, with 9 bases aligning to TRBD2. Germline assignment: CDR1 SGHTA and CDR2 FQGNSA. The CDR3 has 17 amino acids. Unmatched junction bases numbered 9, after V lost 5 bases and J lost 1 base. The chain's CDR3 is CASSPGLARGSYNEQFF. CDR3 bases: TGTGCCAGCAGCCCCGGACTAGCGAGGGGGTCCTACAATGAGCAGTTCTTC.

This chain connects TRBV19 to TRBJ2-5; D is perhaps TRBD2 (5 bases). The CDR3 runs 15 residues. The germline CDR1 and CDR2 sequences are LNHDA and SQIVND (reference sequence). V lost 0 bases and J 1 base, leaving 9 bases between the germline ends. The chain's CDR3 is CASSIDRGFQETQYF. The CDR3, as DNA: TGTGCCAGTAGTATAGATCGGGGATTCCAAGAGACCCAGTACTTC. Combining the CDR3 with reference TRBV19 and TRBJ2-5 gives the whole variable domain DGGITQSPKYLFRKEGQNVTLSCEQNLNHDAMYWYRQDPGQGLRLIYYSQIVNDFQKGDIAEGYSVSREKKESFPLTVTSAQKNPTAFYLCASSIDRGFQETQYFGPGTRLLVL.

J is TRBJ1-2 and V is TRBV5-4; perhaps TRBD1 as D (6 bases). The CDR3 contains 15 residues. Germline values: CDR1 SGHNT, CDR2 YYREEE (reference sequence). V was trimmed by 5 bases and J by 1 base, leaving 15 bases between them. The CDR3 DNA sequence: TGTGCCAGCAGTCCTCCAGGGGCCATTAACTATGGCTACACCTTC. Encoded protein: CASSPPGAINYGYTF. Using reference TRBV5-4 and TRBJ1-2 for the parts outside the CDR3, the full variable domain is ETGVTQSPTHLIKTRGQQVTLRCSSQSGHNTVSWYQQALGQGPQFIFQYYREEENGRGNFPPRFSGLQFPNYSSELNVNALELDDSALYLCASSPPGAINYGYTFGSGTRLTVV.

The DNA of the CDR3 is TGTGCCGGGGGGACACCCAACACCGGGGAGCTGTTTTTT. Its translation: CAGGTPNTGELFF. The chain is built from TRBV18 and TRBJ2-2; either TRBD1 or TRBD2 may fit D (6 bases each). Germline-derived CDR1 and CDR2 are KGHSH and LQKENI. This CDR3 region has 13 residues. V shed 11 bases and J shed 2 bases, with 12 bases lying between them.

V gene TRBV28 combines with J gene TRBJ1-5; D is unresolved. V lost 7 bases to trimming and J lost 5 bases, with 12 bases between them. CDR1 is MDHEN, CDR2 SYDVKM, per germline. CDR3 size: 13 residues. The CDR3 protein is CASTTFEDQPQHF. The CDR3 DNA reads TGTGCCAGCACGACGTTCGAGGATCAGCCCCAGCATTTT. The full variable domain, completed using reference TRBV28 and TRBJ1-5, is DVKVTQSSRYLVKRTGEKVFLECVQDMDHENMFWYRQDPGLGLRLIYFSYDVKMKEKGDIPEGYSVSREKKERFSLILESASTNQTSMYLCASTTFEDQPQHFGDGTRLSIL.

The rearrangement uses TRBV5-1 and TRBJ2-7; possibly TRBD1 for D (5 bases). The CDR3 is made up of 15 amino acids. Germline loops: CDR1 SGHRS, CDR2 YFSETQ. The germline V and J ends were trimmed by 0 bases and 3 bases, with 13 bases remaining between them. The CDR3 is CASSLEQVSGYEQYF. Here the CDR3 DNA reads TGCGCCAGCAGCTTGGAACAGGTCAGTGGCTACGAGCAGTACTTC.

The chain couples TRBV9 to TRBJ2-5; 11 positions match TRBD2. CDR3 size: 17 residues. After removal of 0 bases from V and 2 bases from J, the junction contained 6 bases not matched to a gene. The germline gives CDR1 SGDLS, CDR2 YYNGEE. The CDR3 spells CASSVATGTSGQETQYF. The CDR3 nucleotides are TGTGCCAGCAGCGTAGCTACCGGGACTAGCGGACAAGAGACCCAGTACTTC. The full variable domain, its missing parts supplied by reference TRBV9 and TRBJ2-5, is DSGVTQTPKHLITATGQRVTLRCSPRSGDLSVYWYQQSLDQGLQFLIQYYNGEERAKGNILERFSAQQFPDLHSELNLSSLELGDSALYFCASSVATGTSGQETQYFGPGTRLLVL.

The genes are TRBV6-5 and TRBJ2-1; possible D gene TRBD1, 5 bases. Germline assignment: CDR1 MNHEY and CDR2 SVGAGI. The ends were cut back, 2 bases at V and 4 bases at J, with 6 bases in the middle. This CDR3 is 13 amino acids long. The CDR3 region has the DNA TGTGCCAGCAGTTACGACAGTTACAATGAGCAGTTCTTC. Translating it yields CASSYDSYNEQFF.

V gene TRBV5-1 combines with J gene TRBJ2-3; 8 bases agree with TRBD2. The junction had 4 bases not matched to a gene; V was cut back by 3 bases and J by 1 base. The CDR3 is 15 amino acids. Germline V lookup: CDR1 SGHRS, CDR2 YFSETQ. Written as DNA, the CDR3 is TGCGCCAGCAGCTCGGGGGGGCCGGGCACAGATACGCAGTATTTT. This encodes CASSSGGPGTDTQYF.

V gene TRBV5-1 combines with J gene TRBJ2-7; D is undetermined. The CDR3 covers 13 residues. Per germline, CDR1 SGHRS and CDR2 YFSETQ. V shed 4 bases and J shed 7 bases, with 15 bases lying between them. Here the CDR3 DNA reads TGCGCCAGCAGCCCCTATCCTCTCGGGGAGCAGTACTTC. This encodes CASSPYPLGEQYF.

The V and J genes are TRBV10-1 and TRBJ2-1, with D maybe TRBD2 (5 bases). Germline V gives CDR1 WNHNN, CDR2 SYGVQD (reference sequence). There are 13 residues in the CDR3. The ends were cut back, 3 bases at V and 6 bases at J, with 9 bases in the middle. The CDR3, as DNA: TGCGCCAGCAGTGATCGGACTTCCAATGAGCAGTTCTTC. Translation gives CASSDRTSNEQFF.

This chain's CDR3 is CASSPGTGYGYTF. CDR3 sequence (DNA): TGCGCCAGCAGCCCCGGGACAGGCTATGGCTACACCTTC. The chain employs TRBV5-1 and TRBJ1-2; 8 nucleotides align to TRBD1. J was trimmed by 4 bases and V by 4 bases; bases with no gene match: 3. The germline V gene has CDR1 SGHRS and CDR2 YFSETQ. This CDR3 comprises 13 residues.

The genes are TRBV30 and TRBJ2-2, with D uncertain. V was clipped by 2 bases and J by 1 base, with 5 bases between them. This CDR3 comprises 13 residues. CDR1 GTSNPN and CDR2 SVGIG come from the germline V gene (reference sequence). The CDR3 here is CAWSRQNTGELFF. CDR3 nucleotide sequence: TGTGCCTGGAGTAGGCAGAACACCGGGGAGCTGTTTTTT.

The chain recombines TRBV28 with TRBJ1-2; TRBD1 agrees at 8 bases. This CDR3 contains 15 residues. In germline, CDR1 is MDHEN, CDR2 SYDVKM. The trim removed 4 bases at V and 0 bases at J, leaving 4 bases unmatched. CDR3 DNA sequence: TGTGCCAGCAGTTCTCCAGGGGGCTCTAACTATGGCTACACCTTC. Translation gives CASSSPGGSNYGYTF.

The chain recombines TRBV7-2 with TRBJ2-1; no clear D. From germline, CDR1 is SGHTA and CDR2 FQGNSA. The CDR3 has 15 amino acids. Trimming pared 1 base from V and 5 bases from J, leaving 12 bases between. The CDR3 loop reads CASSLDRRAHNEQFF. The CDR3 nucleotides read TGTGCCAGCAGCTTAGACCGCCGTGCCCACAATGAGCAGTTCTTC.